Sequencing of this T cell receptor (beta chain) was carried out in a study of shared clonotypes between healthy human individuals. Sequencing used immunoSEQ multiplex PCR; TCRdb keeps in-frame clones, though not all of them. The data contain about half a million clones, 81% of them singletons. The CDR3 runs to 13 residues. Trimming took 3 bases from V and 4 from J, leaving 6 bases between them. CDR1 and CDR2 from the germline V gene are SEHNR and FQNEAQ (reference sequence). The sample taken for sequencing was PBMCs. The sequence was collected from a woman aged 40 to 50 in good health. Some clones in this sample may be carry-over from other donors' samples. The chain links TRBV7-9 to TRBJ1-4; D ambiguous. The CDR3: CASSFGHNEKLFF. Here the CDR3 DNA reads TGTGCCAGCAGCTTCGGCCATAATGAAAAACTGTTTTTT.